This T cell receptor beta chain was identified in a study of cytomegalovirus exposure and HLA in healthy donors. Study results and caveats: The study labeled under 200 TCR beta chains cytomegalovirus-associated. Rare TCR sequences dominated, though some public TCRs recurred in many donors. There were three CMV-associated chains whose specificity for CMV antigens was confirmed in vitro.

Between the trimmed V and J ends, which lost 4 bases and 7 bases, there was a span of 14 bases. Germline loops: CDR1 SQVTM, CDR2 ANQGSEA. The CDR3 runs 13 residues. This clone was counted a single time. The antigen remains undetermined. Profiling relied on immunoSEQ multiplex PCR, and the TCRdb table lists in-frame clones only, not all of them. The sample has 75,000 to 100,000 clones, 95% to 98% seen once. The TCR sequence derives from a young man in good health and CMV-seronegative. The chain is built from TRBV29-1 and TRBJ1-5; D may be TRBD1 (5 bases). Sequenced sample: PBMCs. CDR3 in DNA: TGCAGCGTTGGGGGGGGTTTGGGACAGCCCCAGCATTTT. It translates to CSVGGGLGQPQHF.